This passage covers 17 T cell receptor beta chains from one sample sequenced in a study of identifying expanded T cells in peripheral blood. The table came from immunoSEQ multiplex PCR; TCRdb's copy has only in-frame clones and leaves some out. There are about 97,000 clones in the sample; roughly nine tenths occur only once, and roughly a sixth lies in the top ten. Sequenced: blood. These receptors were collected from a person aged 18 to 75 in good health.

CDR3 in DNA: TGTGCCAGCAGCCTTCGCCCGGGACAGACCGCTGAAAAACTGTTTTTT. Its translation: CASSLRPGQTAEKLFF. This chain uses TRBV7-6 with TRBJ1-4; TRBD1 matches at 7 bases. The trim removed 5 bases at V and 7 bases at J, leaving 13 bases unmatched. Germline V gene data show CDR1 as SGHVS and CDR2 as FNYEAQ. The CDR3 spans 16 residues.

J is TRBJ1-2 and V is TRBV4-3; 9 bases align to TRBD1. This CDR3 has 15 amino acids. Germline V CDR1 and CDR2: LGHNA, YSLEER. Trimming cost V 1 base and J 7 bases; bases outside gene matches: 7. The CDR3 nucleotides are TGCGCCAGCAGCCAAGTCTGGACAGGGGCGAGTGGCTACACCTTC. This translates into CASSQVWTGASGYTF.

This clone was detected a few times. The chain has TRBV7-7 and TRBJ2-5; D is possibly TRBD1 or TRBD2 (5 bases each). Germline V gene sequence: CDR1 SSHAT, CDR2 FNYEAQ (reference sequence). CDR3 size: 12 residues. V lost 6 bases and J lost 1, with 6 bases in between. CDR3 protein: CASSGTQETQYF. As DNA, the CDR3 is TGTGCCAGCAGTGGGACCCAAGAGACCCAGTACTTC.

This clone is a singleton in its sample. The CDR3: CASSYVAGGYEQYF. CDR3 DNA sequence: TGTGCCAGCAGTTACGTCGCGGGAGGATACGAGCAGTACTTC. The V call is TRBV2, the J call TRBJ2-7, with 8 bases that match TRBD2. The CDR3 is made up of 14 amino acids. Trimming removed 5 bases from V and 4 bases from J; junction bases left unmatched: 7. In germline, CDR1 is SNHLY, CDR2 FYNNEI.

A single count supports this clone. The chain recombines TRBV9 with TRBJ2-3; tentatively, D is TRBD2 (5 bases). With 0 bases removed from V and 1 base from J, the gap between germline ends came to 12 bases. The CDR3 length is 16 residues. Germline CDR1 SGDLS, CDR2 YYNGEE. For the CDR3, the DNA is TGTGCCAGCAGCGTAGTTGGCGGGTCGCGCACAGATACGCAGTATTTT. Its translation is CASSVVGGSRTDTQYF.

The chain recombines TRBV7-2 with TRBJ2-5; 8 bases align to TRBD2. Looked up from germline, CDR1 is SGHTA and CDR2 is FQGNSA. This CDR3 has 15 residues. With 3 bases clipped from V and 2 bases from J, the junction kept 5 bases outside the gene matches. The DNA of the CDR3 is TGTGCCAGCAGCTTTAGCGGGGCTTTTCAAGAGACCCAGTACTTC. Its translation is CASSFSGAFQETQYF.

The chain links TRBV18 to TRBJ2-3, with 9 bases aligning to TRBD2. Germline CDR1 and CDR2: KGHSH and LQKENI. The J segment lost 0 bases and the V segment lost 2 bases, leaving 9 bases of the junction unmatched. CDR3 length equals 18 residues. For the CDR3, the DNA is TGTGCCAGCTCACCATCACGGCGACTAGCGGCGAGCACAGATACGCAGTATTTT. Amino acid sequence: CASSPSRRLAASTDTQYF.

This chain uses TRBV6-5 with TRBJ1-5, with no clear D. Trimming took off 5 bases at V and 5 bases at J, with 4 bases between the two ends. The CDR3 length is 11 residues. CDR1 MNHEY and CDR2 SVGAGI come from the germline V gene. The CDR3 sequence is CASSDDQPQHF. CDR3 DNA sequence: TGTGCCAGCAGTGATGATCAGCCCCAGCATTTT.

This clone was counted a single time. V is TRBV10-3 and J is TRBJ1-1, with TRBD1 as a possible D gene (6 bases). Germline CDR1 and CDR2: ENHRY and SYGVKD. The CDR3 covers 16 residues. V lost 4 bases and J lost 1, with 16 bases in between. In nucleotides, the CDR3 is TGTGCCATCAGTGTCGGTATCCAGGGGACGAACACTGAAGCTTTCTTT. Translated: CAISVGIQGTNTEAFF.

This rearrangement joins TRBV30 to TRBJ2-1, with D possibly TRBD2 on 6 matching bases. This CDR3 is 16 amino acids long. Per the germline V gene, CDR1 is GTSNPN and CDR2 is SVGIG (reference sequence). Trimming took off 2 bases at V and 0 bases at J, with 14 bases between the two ends. CDR3 sequence reads: CAWSTSGLHSYNEQFF. For the CDR3, the DNA is TGTGCCTGGAGTACCTCGGGACTCCACTCCTACAATGAGCAGTTCTTC.

The chain uses TRBV2 and TRBJ2-3; 13 nucleotides agree with TRBD2. The CDR3 is 17 residues long. CDR1 SNHLY and CDR2 FYNNEI come from the germline V gene. J gave up 0 bases and V 8 bases, and 8 bases lay outside the gene matches. CDR3 in amino acids: CASGTSGESPSTDTQYF. The CDR3 coding sequence is TGTGCCAGCGGGACTAGCGGGGAGTCGCCTAGCACAGATACGCAGTATTTT. Combining the CDR3 with reference TRBV2 and TRBJ2-3 gives the whole variable domain EPEVTQTPSHQVTQMGQEVILRCVPISNHLYFYWYRQILGQKVEFLVSFYNNEISEKSEIFDDQFSVERPDGSNFTLKIRSTKLEDSAMYFCASGTSGESPSTDTQYFGPGTRLTVL.

The chain's CDR3 is CASGGSTDTQYF. In DNA form, the CDR3 reads TGTGCCAGCGGGGGCAGCACAGATACGCAGTATTTT. The gene calls are TRBV6-5 and TRBJ2-3; tentatively, D is TRBD1 (6 bases). CDR3 length: 12 residues. Germline CDR1 and CDR2: MNHEY and SVGAGI. Trimming took 8 bases from V and 0 from J, leaving 6 bases between them.

This sequence joins TRBV28 and TRBJ1-4; D is uncertain. This CDR3 spans 13 amino acids. Per germline, CDR1 MDHEN and CDR2 SYDVKM. Trimming cost V 1 base and J 13 bases, with 13 bases left between them. The CDR3 loop reads CASSLFPPERLFF. The CDR3 coding sequence is TGTGCCAGCAGTTTATTCCCGCCGGAGAGACTGTTTTTT.

This clone was picked up a small number of times. The rearrangement links TRBV12-5 to TRBJ1-5; weak D call: TRBD1 (5 bases). CDR3 length equals 13 residues. The V and J ends lost 5 bases and 4 bases respectively, with 9 bases between them. CDR1 is LGHNT, CDR2 FRNRAP, per germline. CDR3 in amino acids: CASGRDGNQPQHF. The CDR3 nucleotides are TGTGCTAGTGGTCGGGACGGAAATCAGCCCCAGCATTTT.

The chain combines TRBV13 with TRBJ2-5; weak D call: TRBD1 (6 bases). Trimming pared 5 bases from V and 4 bases from J, leaving 14 bases between. The CDR3 length is 14 residues. The germline gives CDR1 PRHDT, CDR2 FYEKMQ (reference sequence). CDR3 sequence reads: CASSVWGLGETQYF. In DNA form, the CDR3 reads TGTGCCAGCAGCGTCTGGGGGCTCGGAGAGACCCAGTACTTC. The full variable domain, in which reference TRBV13 and TRBJ2-5 provide the parts outside the CDR3, is AAGVIQSPRHLIKEKRETATLKCYPIPRHDTVYWYQQGPGQDPQFLISFYEKMQSDKGSIPDRFSAQQFSDYHSELNMSSLELGDSALYFCASSVWGLGETQYFGPGTRLLVL.

The chain uses TRBV30 and TRBJ1-1; possible D gene TRBD1, 5 bases. The CDR3 covers 15 residues. V dropped 1 base and J dropped 3 bases, with 15 bases sitting between them. Germline CDR1 GTSNPN, CDR2 SVGIG (reference sequence). The CDR3: CAWSALGDRHTEAFF. The CDR3 DNA reads as TGTGCCTGGAGTGCTCTAGGGGATAGACACACTGAAGCTTTCTTT.

The V gene is TRBV6-5, the J gene TRBJ1-6, with 7 positions matching TRBD1. Germline lookup yields CDR1 MNHEY and CDR2 SVGAGI. The CDR3 sequence is 15 residues long. The V gene end was trimmed by 6 bases and the J gene end by 12 bases; junction bases not matched to a gene: 14. The CDR3 bases are TGTGCCAGCAGAACTTTCCCGGGACAGAAAGTACCCCTCCACTTT. It codes for CASRTFPGQKVPLHF.